Listed here are 8 T cell receptor beta chains from one sample, sequenced in a study of blood T cells in healthy people across ages. Primed by a sample-barcoded 5' primer and a J-beta primer mix, a second PCR proceeded for 7 to 11 cycles. TCRdb used MiXCR to reprocess the 5' RACE reads, holding one entry per CDR3 protein. The data contain over 700,000 distinct CDR3 sequences, 53% of them singletons. The sequenced sample consisted of blood. These receptors were taken from a man aged 80 or over in good health.

J is TRBJ2-4 and V is TRBV4-2; 11 nucleotides match TRBD2. Gene TRBJ2-7 matches the end of the DNA better, so the J call may be wrong. This CDR3 is built from 20 residues. The V gene's germline CDR1 is LGHNA and CDR2 YNFKEQ. CDR3 in amino acids: CASSQDHFSTTSGGSYEQYF. The CDR3 region has the DNA TGTGCCAGCAGCCAAGATCATTTTAGTACCACTAGCGGGGGTTCGTACGAGCAGTACTTC.

The rearrangement links TRBV5-1 to TRBJ2-7; possibly TRBD2 for D (5 bases). The V end lost 2 bases, the J end lost 0 bases, and 12 bases lay between the germline ends. This CDR3 spans 15 amino acids. Germline V lookup: CDR1 SGHRS, CDR2 YFSETQ. CDR3 sequence reads: CASSFRASSSYEQYF. The CDR3 nucleotides are TGCGCCAGCAGCTTCCGGGCTAGCAGCTCCTACGAGCAGTACTTC.

There are a few counts of this clonotype. The V and J genes are TRBV5-1 and TRBJ2-7, with D uncertain. The V gene lost 8 bases and the J gene lost 0 bases, with 15 bases spanning the gap. The CDR3 consists of 14 residues. Germline-derived CDR1 and CDR2 are SGHRS and YFSETQ. CDR3 coding DNA: TGCGCCAGTGGATCTACGGGTTTCTCCTACGAGCAGTACTTC. Translating gives CASGSTGFSYEQYF.

This clonotype showed up just once. The chain uses TRBV19 and TRBJ1-4; 7 bases fit TRBD1. CDR1 is LNHDA and CDR2 is SQIVND in the germline V gene (reference sequence). Trimming at V came to 5 bases and at J to 6 bases, leaving 6 bases not matched to a gene. The CDR3 sequence is 14 residues long. In DNA form, the CDR3 reads TGTGCCAGTAGTTCCGGGACAGACTATGAAAAACTGTTTTTT. Residues: CASSSGTDYEKLFF.

This clonotype was counted a few times. This chain connects TRBV20-1 to TRBJ1-1, with D maybe TRBD1 (5 bases). The CDR3 is 13 amino acids. Germline assignment: CDR1 DFQATT and CDR2 SNEGSKA (reference sequence). V shed 6 bases and J shed 0 bases, with 11 bases lying between them. Written as DNA, the CDR3 is TGCAGTGCAGGCCGACAGATGAACACTGAAGCTTTCTTT. Protein: CSAGRQMNTEAFF.

The gene calls are TRBV25-1 and TRBJ2-1; TRBD1 is a possible D gene (6 bases). V shed 8 bases and J shed 12 bases, with 20 bases lying between them. Germline CDR1 is MGHDK and CDR2 is SYGVNS. The CDR3 is made up of 13 amino acids. For the CDR3, the DNA is TGTGCCAGCGGACGTTGGGGGCAGCTGTGGCAGTTCTTC. This sequence encodes CASGRWGQLWQFF.

With regard to this clonotype: A read error may produce the germline difference seen at one junction end. The chain uses TRBV7-9 and TRBJ1-1; the match to TRBD1 covers 8 bases. The CDR3 totals 14 residues. Germline-derived CDR1 and CDR2 are SEHNR and FQNEAQ (reference sequence). The CDR3 bases are TGTGCCAGCAGCCCAGGGGGCAGAGCCACTGGAGCTTTCTTT. Translated, it gives CASSPGGRATGAFF. The variable domain in full, with the rest retrieved from reference TRBV7-9 and TRBJ1-1, is DTGVSQNPRHKITKRGQNVTFRCDPISEHNRLYWYRQTLGQGPEFLTYFQNEAQLEKSRLLSDRFSAERPKGSFSTLEIQRTEQGDSAMYLCASSPGGRATGAFFGQGTRLTVV.

In this sample, this clonotype turned up a few times. V is TRBV9 and J is TRBJ1-2; D is undetermined. This CDR3 comprises 14 residues. Between the trimmed V and J ends, which lost 0 bases and 4 bases, there was a span of 10 bases. Germline V gene sequence: CDR1 SGDLS, CDR2 YYNGEE. The CDR3 protein is CASSVGNGRYGYTF. The CDR3 DNA follows: TGTGCCAGCAGCGTAGGTAACGGCCGCTATGGCTACACCTTC.